The sequence of this TCR beta chain was determined in a study of cytomegalovirus exposure and HLA in healthy donors (dated by TCRdb to 2016 to 2017). Study-wide context: An earlier analysis of some 600 of the donors reported under 300 Gb of sequence data and around 120 million unique TCR beta sequences obtained from 150 million to 200 million T cells. An early release that covered some 630 HLA-typed donors contained around 300 gigabases of sequencing data and 80 million or so unique TCR sequences. Of the roughly 400 genotyped donors, 65% to 90% were placed in the genetic ancestry cluster associated with self-reported Caucasian donors. The study aimed to test whether cataloging public T cell receptors could reveal signatures of past pathogen exposure. The study used immunosequencing to profile the T cell repertoires of more than 650 subjects and linked those repertoires to cytomegalovirus serostatus. Besides the first cohort of hundreds of subjects, a separate validation cohort made up of over 95 different subjects was used. To predict cytomegalovirus infection status, the study brought together high-throughput TCR immunosequencing, statistical association of individual TCRs with disease status, and machine learning. To study patterns of TCR occurrence, a later analysis re-analyzed previously published TCR beta repertoires from 650 to 750 donors and added high-resolution HLA genotyping. In the later analysis, no new phenotypic data were used to find candidate immune exposures; instead, reliance was placed on TCR beta sequences and their occurrence across donors. An earlier analysis of approximately 580 of the donors used high-throughput TCR beta sequencing to judge whether each TCR beta V gene segment behaved as functional or pseudogenic. Donor age, sex, ethnicity and CMV serostatus were compiled together with the repertoire data. In a later genetic analysis, genome-wide SNP genotypes for about 60% of the 666 donors were used, and that subset was treated as a discovery cohort. Every discovery cohort repertoire had been produced on one sequencing platform. Class I and class II HLA loci were covered by the typing at four-digit resolution. The number of typed donors differed by locus: roughly 629-640 for A, B, C, DRB1 and DQB1; 500 to 550 for DQA1; 606 for DPA1; and around 450 for DPB1. Five DR-DQ haplotypes were treated as single units for association and clustering because of strong linkage in the cohort. Among a few hundred genotyped donors of the cohort, an average of approximately 250,000 unique TCR beta nucleotide sequences were sequenced per donor, 15% to 20% of them non-productive. Paper-wide results and their limitations: It was suggested by the authors that the approach could potentially be generalized to other disease states and immunological phenotypes. This cohort had only TCR beta chains sequenced, and the lack of alpha or paired-chain data limited which features could be detected. According to a later analysis, most CMV-associated TCR beta chains appeared to be HLA-restricted, and the HLA associations seemed to be driven largely by CMV exposure. When HLA alleles, especially DR and DQ, strongly co-occurred, TCR associations were difficult to assign to individual alleles. Linkage disequilibrium might explain the correlated functional status among segregating V segments, but an unknown experimental factor could not be ruled out. Because the 87-base-pair reads could not distinguish some IMGT-functional V segments, including TRBV6-2 and TRBV6-3, those segments were excluded. In a later analysis, the rate of TCR association differed among HLA loci, with DRB1 alleles having the most associated TCRs and HLA-C alleles having the fewest. Because counts were too low, roughly 16 rarely observed V segments, including chromosome 9 orphons, were excluded from the earlier analysis of roughly 580 of the donors. In the study, some 180 TCR beta chains were listed as associated with cytomegalovirus. An association between a missense DCLRE1C variant and V-gene and J-gene trimming of TCR beta chains was found in a later genetic analysis and replicated in an independent cohort. Most TCR sequences were seen in very few donors, while some public TCRs were found in many individuals. Broadly in line with IMGT annotations, most TCR beta V segments showed up in productive rearrangements about 87% or about 30% of the time in an earlier analysis of under 700 of the donors. A cluster of highly shared sequence variants was judged likely to be a technical artifact of the sequencing pipeline. In vitro tests confirmed that a few of the cytomegalovirus-associated TCR beta chains recognize cytomegalovirus antigens. HLA typing was unavailable for some donors at each locus, so association tests used only the typed subset. Sequencing depth was assumed to be roughly uniform across donors in the presence/absence analyses, though that assumption may not hold. A further reported finding was that TCR beta sequences accurately predicted the HLA-A and HLA-B alleles for most subjects in the first cohort. Immune exposure information for the cohort was limited to CMV serostatus. A later analysis found that HLA-associated TCR beta chains were more clonally expanded and had lower generation probabilities than equally common non-associated chains. Specific HLA alleles were associated with 15,000 to 20,000 TCR beta sequences at a false discovery rate of 0.05 in a later analysis. A later analysis reported that several top co-occurrence clusters appeared linked to parvovirus B19, influenza, CMV and Epstein-Barr virus. According to a later genetic analysis, donors in an Asian-associated ancestry cluster had fewer N-insertions in productive TCRs than the approximately 670-donor mean. Cytomegalovirus status was reported to be diagnosed by the classifier with high specificity and sensitivity in both the original and validation cohorts.

The germline V gene encodes CDR1 MNHNS and CDR2 SASEGT. From the cysteine up to the phenylalanine, the CDR3 has a length of 16 residues. The sequence is cut down to CDR3 DNA, 48 bases in frame from base 1. V ends up 0 bases short and J 4 bases short, with an unmatched junction base count of 6. Library preparation was by the immunoSEQ multiplex PCR assay. For the multiplex PCR, a mixture combining 60 forward primers for TCR Vbeta segments and 13 reverse primers for TCR Jbeta segments was used. Amplification of the CDR3 region of rearranged TCR beta genes was performed with a multiplex PCR assay on genomic DNA. The amplified TCR beta libraries were sequenced on the Illumina HiSeq System as 87-base-pair reads. As for how the authors treated the data: A later analysis tallied around 80 million unique TCR beta chains across the 650 to 750 repertoires, and approximately 12 million of those chains were shared by two or more donors. To remove PCR and sequencing errors, raw reads were error-corrected and collapsed into unique sequences using a nearest-neighbor algorithm that merged closely related sequences. V, D and J gene segments were assigned by aligning CDR3 sequences to IMGT reference sequences. For a sequence to be retained, a match of at least six nucleotides to both a V gene segment and a J gene segment was required. Rearrangements were called productive when the CDR3 lacked stop codons and stayed in frame with V and J; all others were non-productive. CDR3 was defined by IMGT convention, running from the second conserved V-encoded cysteine to the conserved J-encoded phenylalanine. In an earlier analysis of 587 of the donors, sequences lacking an unambiguous match to a single V gene segment were excluded. In an earlier analysis of 587 of the donors, a V segment was called functional when productive rearrangements were above 56.7%, and segregating when the standard deviation between donors exceeded 5%. To diagnose cytomegalovirus status from the catalog of TCR beta chain sequences, a statistical classification framework was built. V and J gene assignment, in a later analysis, came from comparing TCR nucleotide sequences with IMGT/GENE-DB human TR gene sequences. A later analysis assigned CDR3 sequences and most-parsimonious VDJ recombination scenarios with the TCRdist pipeline. A later analysis defined each TCR beta chain by its CDR3 amino acid sequence plus V-gene family, and excluded reads lacking a unique V-gene family. To address suspected cross-contamination and a sequencing artifact, a later analysis removed roughly 580 highly shared, low-generation-probability nucleotide sequences. A later analysis calculated a clonal expansion index for each public chain from normalized within-repertoire ranks of inferred template counts. Generation probabilities in a later analysis came from a VDJ recombination model fitted to out-of-frame rearrangements, and those results were checked against IGoR. A later analysis scored TCR-TCR, TCR-HLA and TCR-CMV co-occurrence with hypergeometric tests, applying a repertoire-size bias correction to TCR pairs. A later analysis estimated false discovery rates by permuting HLA or CMV assignments 20 times. In a later analysis, co-occurring TCRs were grouped using DBSCAN, with TCRdist sequence similarity added in when clustering inside HLA-allele-positive subsets. For co-occurrence clustering, repertoires with fewer than 30,000 or more than 120,000 public chains were excluded, along with five repertoires with anomalous nucleotide sharing. TCRdb took over this immuneACCESS table, retaining in-frame rearrangements with V and J assigned. Such tables are incomplete; in checked studies, under half of the missing clones stem from an unresolved V gene, and the remainder is unexplained. The V and J calls and the clone size are those of that table, but D and trimming were determined from the DNA. This sample holds around 140,000 clones; approximately 84% were observed only once. Around 1.9% of the sample lies in the top ten.

Comment on this clone: Its antigen is currently not known. Within one base of it there is no much larger clone, and no base qualities were kept.

In total, approximately 690 healthy bone marrow donors made up the cohort. Cohort members were all nominally healthy when sampled, although unrecorded immune exposures were likely present. The donor was CMV seronegative and belonged to the group of several hundred seronegative cohort members. A peripheral blood sample was provided by each donor, and peripheral blood mononuclear cells were used for TCR beta sequencing. The Qiagen DNeasy Blood Extraction Kit was used to extract genomic DNA from the blood cell samples. The sequenced sample consisted of PBMCs. In this chain, TRBV6-1 is recombined with TRBJ2-5; 9 central nucleotides agree with TRBD2. This TCR was sampled from a woman between 40 and 55 years old in good health and CMV-seronegative. The DNA sequence reads TGTGCCAGCAGTGAAGCCTTTGCGGGGGGGGGAGAGACCCAGTACTTC. Its translation is CASSEAFAGGGETQYF.